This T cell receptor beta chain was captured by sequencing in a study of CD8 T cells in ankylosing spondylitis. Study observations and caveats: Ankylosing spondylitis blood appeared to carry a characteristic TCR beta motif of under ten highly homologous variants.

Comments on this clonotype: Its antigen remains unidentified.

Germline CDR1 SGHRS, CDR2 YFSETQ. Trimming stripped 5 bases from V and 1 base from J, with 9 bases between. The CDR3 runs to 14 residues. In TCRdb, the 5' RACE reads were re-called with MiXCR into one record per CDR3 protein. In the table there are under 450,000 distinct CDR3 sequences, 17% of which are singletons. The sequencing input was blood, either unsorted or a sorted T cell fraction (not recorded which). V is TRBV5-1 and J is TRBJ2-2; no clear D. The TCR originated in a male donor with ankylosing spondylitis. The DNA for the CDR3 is TGCGCCAGCAGGGAACGGATGAACACCGGGGAGCTGTTTTTT. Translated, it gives CASRERMNTGELFF.